The present T cell receptor beta chain was sequenced within a study of blood T cells in healthy people across ages. Study-level background: Template switching caught about one barcoded beta molecule for each two T cells.

This CDR3 is 16 amino acids long. Germline V gene data show CDR1 as MNHEY and CDR2 as SVGEGT. Trimming removed 5 bases from V and 7 bases from J; junction bases left unmatched: 12. Overall study results and limits: Reliance upon unsorted PBMCs precluded definitive naive versus antigen-experienced comparison. A strong correlation was found between TCR beta diversity and the percentage of naive T cells.

Details on this clonotype: Antigen specificity is unknown.

Sample-barcoded 5' priming and a J-beta primer mix drove a second PCR of about 7 to 12 cycles. TCRdb itself ran the 5' RACE reads through MiXCR, one entry per CDR3 protein. The table lists approximately 1,100,000 distinct CDR3 sequences, around 43% of them singletons, with 15% to 20% in the top ten. The clonotype comes from a woman aged 60-75 years in good health. The specimen was blood. The gene calls are TRBV6-2 or TRBV6-3 and TRBJ2-1; TRBD2 aligns across 9 bases. DNA for the CDR3: TGTGCCAGCAGTCACGGGGGACTAGCCATGGCGAATGAGCAGTTCTTC. Amino acid sequence: CASSHGGLAMANEQFF.